This T cell receptor (beta chain) comes out of a study of blood T cells in healthy people across ages. Using a J-beta primer mix together with a sample-barcoded 5' primer, a second PCR was run for about 6 to 11 cycles. A 12-random-nucleotide template-switch adaptor tagged each cDNA molecule. TCRdb itself ran the 5' RACE reads through MiXCR, one entry per CDR3 protein. This table holds about 1.4 million distinct CDR3 sequences, around 59% found once. Study observations and caveats: The authors considered diversity estimates from one million T cells to be underestimates. Roughly linearly, TCR beta diversity per million T cells fell as age increased.

CDR3 length: 17 residues. V shed 6 bases, J shed 4 bases, and the junction held 12 bases outside the gene matches. CDR1 DFQATT and CDR2 SNEGSKA come from the germline V gene (reference sequence). Note on this clonotype: Its antigen is unidentified.

The sequenced sample consisted of blood. This receptor was taken from a man younger than 35 in good health. The rearrangement joins TRBV20-1 to TRBJ2-1, with TRBD2 matching over 13 bases. Here the CDR3 reads CSARTSGSHMGYNEQFF. CDR3 coding DNA: TGCAGTGCAAGGACTAGCGGGAGTCATATGGGTTACAATGAGCAGTTCTTC.